Each of the 10 T cell receptor beta chains below was sequenced from the same sample in a study of T cell repertoires in cytomegalovirus infection. TCRdb reprocessed the reads with MiXCR, giving one entry per CDR3 protein. This repertoire shows about 310,000 distinct CDR3 sequences, about a sixth found once; its top ten account for around 11%. Sequencing input: PBMCs. The source is a human donor in good health (CMV status not recorded). Some clones in this sample may be carry-over from other donors' samples.

There are many counts of this clonotype. The chain recombines TRBV7-9 with TRBJ2-1; 11 bases match TRBD2. Germline loops: CDR1 SEHNR, CDR2 FQNEAQ (reference sequence). This CDR3 has 16 amino acids. The trim removed 3 bases at V and 1 base at J, leaving 2 bases unmatched. CDR3 sequence (DNA): TGTGCCAGCAGCTTTAGCGGGGGGGGTTCCTACAATGAGCAGTTCTTC. Translated: CASSFSGGGSYNEQFF.

This clonotype was seen many times. V is TRBV7-2 and J is TRBJ2-7; D gene ambiguous. Trimming took 5 bases from V and 5 from J, leaving 13 bases between them. In germline, CDR1 is SGHTA, CDR2 FQGNSA. This CDR3 has 13 amino acids. For the CDR3, the DNA is TGTGCCAGCAGCGCACAAGGGTGGCACGAGCAGTACTTC. Translating it yields CASSAQGWHEQYF.

This chain joins TRBV27 and TRBJ2-1; TRBD1 aligns across 9 bases. CDR1 is MNHEY and CDR2 is SMNVEV in the germline V gene (reference sequence). The CDR3 covers 15 residues. V lost 5 bases, J lost 6 bases, and 8 bases stayed unmatched. This CDR3 reads CASSAVGTGFNEQFF. The CDR3 nucleotides read TGTGCCAGCAGTGCCGTCGGGACAGGGTTCAATGAGCAGTTCTTC.

This clonotype was seen at least ten times. The chain combines TRBV6-1 with TRBJ2-6, with D possibly TRBD1 on 6 matching bases. The CDR3 consists of 15 residues. Trimming cost V 6 bases and J 4 bases, with 13 bases left between them. In germline, CDR1 is MNHNS, CDR2 SASEGT. DNA of the CDR3: TGTGCCAGCAGGCTACAGGGCTCCGGGGCCAACGTCCTGACTTTC. Translated, it gives CASRLQGSGANVLTF.

The chain couples TRBV15 to TRBJ2-5; D is possibly TRBD1 (6 bases). This CDR3 contains 15 residues. The germline V gene encodes CDR1 LNHNV and CDR2 YYDKDF (reference sequence). Trimming removed 2 bases from V and 4 bases from J, with 14 bases in between. The CDR3 is CATSRSGSQGETQYF. The CDR3 DNA follows: TGTGCCACCAGCAGATCGGGATCACAGGGAGAGACCCAGTACTTC.

This clonotype was found many times. V and J are TRBV6-1 and TRBJ1-4; D remains ambiguous. The CDR3 is made up of 18 amino acids. Looked up from germline, CDR1 is MNHNS and CDR2 is SASEGT. Trimming left V 8 bases short and J 7 bases short, with 29 bases between. The CDR3, as DNA: TGTGCCAGCGGAGGACGGATCGAAACCCTCACCCGGAGTGAAAAACTGTTTTTT. Its translation is CASGGRIETLTRSEKLFF.

CDR3 nucleotide sequence: TGTGCCAGCAGCTTGGGTGGAGCCCTCGTCTCTGGAAACACCATATATTTT. Its translation: CASSLGGALVSGNTIYF. The V and J genes are TRBV5-5 and TRBJ1-3; D is unclear. CDR1 and CDR2 from the germline V gene are SGHKS and YYEKEE (reference sequence). CDR3 length: 17 amino acids. The germline V and J ends were trimmed by 0 bases and 0 bases, with 13 bases remaining between them. Complete variable domain (other parts from reference TRBV5-5 and TRBJ1-3): DAGVTQSPTHLIKTRGQQVTLRCSPISGHKSVSWYQQVLGQGPQFIFQYYEKEERGRGNFPDRFSARQFPNYSSELNVNALLLGDSALYLCASSLGGALVSGNTIYFGEGSWLTVV.

This clonotype showed up many times. This chain connects TRBV12-3 or TRBV12-4 to TRBJ2-5; TRBD2 matches 7 bases. This CDR3 spans 14 amino acids. V shed 3 bases, J shed 5 bases, and the junction held 6 bases outside the gene matches. The CDR3 bases are TGTGCCAGCAGTTTTCAGACTAGCCAGGAGACCCAGTACTTC. Translating gives CASSFQTSQETQYF.

The table lists this clonotype with many counts. This chain links TRBV7-2 with TRBJ1-6, with 7 bases matching TRBD1. The CDR3 sequence is 14 residues long. V lost 6 bases, J lost 9 bases, and 8 bases stayed unmatched. Germline V lookup: CDR1 SGHTA, CDR2 FQGNSA. The CDR3 DNA reads TGTGCCAGCAGAGGGACAGATAGCCCTTCACCCCTCCACTTT. Translating gives CASRGTDSPSPLHF.

In its sample, this clonotype was seen many times. The chain couples TRBV7-2 to TRBJ1-5; 7 positions agree with TRBD1. Losses at the gene ends were 6 bases for V and 5 bases for J; bases not matched to a gene: 4. Germline V gives CDR1 SGHTA, CDR2 FQGNSA. There are 13 residues in the CDR3. CDR3 protein: CASRTGSDQPQHF. CDR3 bases: TGTGCCAGCAGGACAGGGAGCGATCAGCCCCAGCATTTT.